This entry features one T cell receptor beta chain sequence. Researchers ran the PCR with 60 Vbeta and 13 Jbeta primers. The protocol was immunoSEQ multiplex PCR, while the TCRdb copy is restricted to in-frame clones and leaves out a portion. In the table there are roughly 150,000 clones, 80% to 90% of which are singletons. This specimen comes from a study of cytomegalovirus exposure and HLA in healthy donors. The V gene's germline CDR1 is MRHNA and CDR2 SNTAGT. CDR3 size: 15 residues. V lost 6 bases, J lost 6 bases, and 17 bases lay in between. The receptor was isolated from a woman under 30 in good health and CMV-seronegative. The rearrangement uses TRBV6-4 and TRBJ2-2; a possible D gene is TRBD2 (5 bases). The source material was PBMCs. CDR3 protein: CASSSHTAGAGELFF. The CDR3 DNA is TGTGCCAGCAGCTCCCACACGGCCGGGGCCGGGGAGCTGTTTTTT.